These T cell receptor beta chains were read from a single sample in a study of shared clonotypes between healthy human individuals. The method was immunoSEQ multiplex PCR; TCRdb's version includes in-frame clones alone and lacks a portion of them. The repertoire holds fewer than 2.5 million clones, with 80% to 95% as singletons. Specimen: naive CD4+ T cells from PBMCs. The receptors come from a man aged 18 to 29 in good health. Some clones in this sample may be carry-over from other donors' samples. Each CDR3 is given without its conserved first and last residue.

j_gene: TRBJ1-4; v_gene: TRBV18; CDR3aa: ASSQATGGLGKLF
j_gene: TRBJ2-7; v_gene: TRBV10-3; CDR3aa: AISELIRTGDSSYEQY
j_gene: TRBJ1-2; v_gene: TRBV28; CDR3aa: ASSLGVRGNGYT
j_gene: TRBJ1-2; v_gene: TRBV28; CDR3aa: ASSVLTGSDYGYT
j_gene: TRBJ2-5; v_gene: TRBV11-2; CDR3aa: ASRMIASETQY
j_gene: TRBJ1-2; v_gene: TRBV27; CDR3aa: ASSFRTNYGYT
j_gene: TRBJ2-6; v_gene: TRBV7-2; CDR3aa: ASSLVTGSGANVLT
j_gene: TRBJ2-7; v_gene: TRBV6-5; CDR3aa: ASRGTGRYEQY
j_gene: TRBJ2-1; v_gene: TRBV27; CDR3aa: ASSLIWREGSYEQF
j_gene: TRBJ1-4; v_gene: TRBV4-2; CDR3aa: ASSQLREGKGEKLF
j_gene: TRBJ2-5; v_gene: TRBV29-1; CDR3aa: SVGVWEKETQY
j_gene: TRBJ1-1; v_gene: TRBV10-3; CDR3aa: AISDVARAGTEAF
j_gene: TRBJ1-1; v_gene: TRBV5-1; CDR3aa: ASSGQGARTEAF
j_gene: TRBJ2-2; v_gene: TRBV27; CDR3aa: ASSFIRDPNTGELF
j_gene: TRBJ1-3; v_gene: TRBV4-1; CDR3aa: ASSQVSSSGNTIY
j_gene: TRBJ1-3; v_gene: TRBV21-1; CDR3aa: ASSKEGASSGNTIY
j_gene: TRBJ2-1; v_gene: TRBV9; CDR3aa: ASSALAGGLDEQF
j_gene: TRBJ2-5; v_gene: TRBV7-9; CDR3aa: ASSLILVGTGTQY